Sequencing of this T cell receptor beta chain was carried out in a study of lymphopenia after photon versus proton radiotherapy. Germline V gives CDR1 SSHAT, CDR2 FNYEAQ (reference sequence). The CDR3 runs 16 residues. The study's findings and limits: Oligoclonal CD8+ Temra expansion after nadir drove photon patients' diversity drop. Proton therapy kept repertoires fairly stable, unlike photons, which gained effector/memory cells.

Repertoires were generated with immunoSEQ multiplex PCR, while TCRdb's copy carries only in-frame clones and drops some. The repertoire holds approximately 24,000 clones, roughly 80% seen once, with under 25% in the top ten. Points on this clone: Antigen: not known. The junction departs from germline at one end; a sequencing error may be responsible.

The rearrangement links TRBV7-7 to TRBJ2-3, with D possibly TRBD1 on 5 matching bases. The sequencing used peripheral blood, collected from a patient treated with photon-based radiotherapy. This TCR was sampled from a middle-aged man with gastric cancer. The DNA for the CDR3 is TGTGCTAGCAGCCAAGGGGTACTGTCTAGCACAGATACGCAGTATTTT. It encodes CASSQGVLSSTDTQYF.